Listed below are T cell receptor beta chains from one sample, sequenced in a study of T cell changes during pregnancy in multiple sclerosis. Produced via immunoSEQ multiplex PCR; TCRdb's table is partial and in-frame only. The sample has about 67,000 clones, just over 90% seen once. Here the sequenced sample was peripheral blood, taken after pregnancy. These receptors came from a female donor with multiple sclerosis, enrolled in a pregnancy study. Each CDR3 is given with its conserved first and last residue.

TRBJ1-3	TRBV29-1	CSVVSSGNTIYF
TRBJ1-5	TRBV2	CASSPGQGYQPQHF
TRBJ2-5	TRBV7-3	CASSLQAGQETQYF
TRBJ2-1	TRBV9	CASSVPYQGPYNEQFF
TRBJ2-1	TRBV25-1	CASSENKAAGSYNEQFF
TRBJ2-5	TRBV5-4	CASSLVLTGQETQYF
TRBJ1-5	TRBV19	CASSIKLTINQPQHF
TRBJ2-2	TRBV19	CASSIRQAGELFF
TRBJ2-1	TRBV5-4	CASMKTSGSSNEQFF
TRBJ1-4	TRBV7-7	CASSSAFGEKLFF
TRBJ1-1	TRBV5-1	CASSLMTGSNTEAFF
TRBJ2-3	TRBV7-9	CASSLSGTGGLDTQYF
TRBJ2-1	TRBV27	CASSLRSLAGGEQFF
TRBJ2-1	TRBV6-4	CASSRSGRHNEQFF
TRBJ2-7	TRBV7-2	CASSLRTGISYEQYF
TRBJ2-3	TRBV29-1	CSLAGGSKTDTQYF
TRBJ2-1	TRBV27	CASSLFTAPQEQFF
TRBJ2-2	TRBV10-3	CAISGGAGGRFGELFF
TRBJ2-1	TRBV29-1	CSVENRLNEQFF
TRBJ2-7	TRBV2	CASSARRAGVGEQYF
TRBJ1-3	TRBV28	CASSYKRGEAGNTIYF
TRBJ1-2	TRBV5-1	CASSLVEGGDYGYTF
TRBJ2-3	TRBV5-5	CASSLVVRGRGTDTQYF
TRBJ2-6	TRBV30	CAWSGSSGANVLTF
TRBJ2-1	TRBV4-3	CASSQDAGLTPLGEQFF
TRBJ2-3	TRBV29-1	CSVTSGSRSRAQYF